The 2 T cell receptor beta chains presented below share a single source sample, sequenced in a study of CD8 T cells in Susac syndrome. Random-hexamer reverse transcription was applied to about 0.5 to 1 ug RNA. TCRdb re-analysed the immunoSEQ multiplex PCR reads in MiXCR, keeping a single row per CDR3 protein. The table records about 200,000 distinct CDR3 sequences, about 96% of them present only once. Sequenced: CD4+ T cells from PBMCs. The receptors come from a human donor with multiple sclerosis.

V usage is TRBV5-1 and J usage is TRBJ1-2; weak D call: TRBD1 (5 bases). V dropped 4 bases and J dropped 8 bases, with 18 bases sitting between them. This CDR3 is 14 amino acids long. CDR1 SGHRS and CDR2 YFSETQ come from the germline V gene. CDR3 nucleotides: TGCGCCAGCAGCAACCAGGGTTCAACCGGGGGCTACACCTTC. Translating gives CASSNQGSTGGYTF. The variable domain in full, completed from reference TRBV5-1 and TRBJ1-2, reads KAGVTQTPRYLIKTRGQQVTLSCSPISGHRSVSWYQQTPGQGLQFLFEYFSETQRNKGNFPGRFSGRQFSNSRSEMNVSTLELGDSALYLCASSNQGSTGGYTFGSGTRLTVV.

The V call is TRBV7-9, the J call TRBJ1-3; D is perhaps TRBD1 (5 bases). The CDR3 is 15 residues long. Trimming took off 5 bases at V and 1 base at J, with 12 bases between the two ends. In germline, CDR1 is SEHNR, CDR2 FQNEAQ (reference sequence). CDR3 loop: CASSVDSISGNTIYF. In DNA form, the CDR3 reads TGTGCCAGCAGCGTTGACAGCATATCTGGAAACACCATATATTTT.